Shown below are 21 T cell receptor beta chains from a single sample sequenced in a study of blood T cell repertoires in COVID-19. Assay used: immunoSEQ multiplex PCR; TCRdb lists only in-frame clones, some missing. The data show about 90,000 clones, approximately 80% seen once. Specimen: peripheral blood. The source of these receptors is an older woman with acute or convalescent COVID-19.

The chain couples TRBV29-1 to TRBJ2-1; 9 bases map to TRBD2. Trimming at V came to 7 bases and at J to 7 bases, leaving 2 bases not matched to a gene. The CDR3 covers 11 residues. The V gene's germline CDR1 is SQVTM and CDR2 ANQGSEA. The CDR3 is CSGLAVNEQFF. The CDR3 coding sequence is TGCAGCGGACTAGCGGTAAATGAGCAGTTCTTC.

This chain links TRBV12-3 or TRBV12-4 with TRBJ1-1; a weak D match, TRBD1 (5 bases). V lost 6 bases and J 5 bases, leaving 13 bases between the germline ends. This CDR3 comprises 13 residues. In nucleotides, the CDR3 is TGTGCCAGCAGCCCGCAGGGTCAAACTGAAGCTTTCTTT. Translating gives CASSPQGQTEAFF.

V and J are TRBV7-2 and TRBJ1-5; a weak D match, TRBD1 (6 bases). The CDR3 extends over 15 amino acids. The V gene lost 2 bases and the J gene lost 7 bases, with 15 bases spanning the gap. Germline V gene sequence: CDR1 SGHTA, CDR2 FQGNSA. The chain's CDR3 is CASSLWPGVIQPQHF. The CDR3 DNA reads TGTGCCAGCAGCTTATGGCCAGGGGTGATACAGCCCCAGCATTTT.

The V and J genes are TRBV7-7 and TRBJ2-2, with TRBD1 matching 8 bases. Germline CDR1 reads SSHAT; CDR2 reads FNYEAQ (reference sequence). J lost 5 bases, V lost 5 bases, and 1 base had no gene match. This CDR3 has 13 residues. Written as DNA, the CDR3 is TGTGCCAGCAGCCGGACAGGGACCGGGGAGCTGTTTTTT. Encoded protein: CASSRTGTGELFF.

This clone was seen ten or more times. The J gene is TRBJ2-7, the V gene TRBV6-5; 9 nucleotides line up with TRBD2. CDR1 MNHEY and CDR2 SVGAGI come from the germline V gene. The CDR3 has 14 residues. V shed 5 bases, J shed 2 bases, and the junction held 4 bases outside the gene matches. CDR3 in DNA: TGTGCCAGCAGTACCCGACTAGCGGCCTACGAGCAGTACTTC. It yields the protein CASSTRLAAYEQYF.

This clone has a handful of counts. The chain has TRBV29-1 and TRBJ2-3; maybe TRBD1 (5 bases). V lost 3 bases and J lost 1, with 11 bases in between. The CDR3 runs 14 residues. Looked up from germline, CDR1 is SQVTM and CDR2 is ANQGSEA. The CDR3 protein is CSVEWGLGTDTQYF. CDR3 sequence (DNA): TGCAGCGTTGAGTGGGGCTTGGGCACAGATACGCAGTATTTT.

This CDR3 is CASSLGRGGSTDTQYF. The DNA for the CDR3 is TGTGCCAGCAGCTTAGGGCGGGGGGGAAGCACAGATACGCAGTATTTT. The chain carries TRBV7-2 and TRBJ2-3; 9 nucleotides match TRBD2. CDR1 and CDR2 (germline): SGHTA, FQGNSA. The CDR3 extends over 16 amino acids. After removal of 1 base from V and 0 bases from J, the junction contained 2 bases not matched to a gene.

CDR3 DNA: TGTGCCAGCAGTGAATTGAGGGAGGGCGGCGAGCAGTACTTC. Protein: CASSELREGGEQYF. This chain connects TRBV2 to TRBJ2-7, with 7 positions matching TRBD2. The V and J ends lost 2 bases and 6 bases, in that order; junction bases with no gene match: 7. CDR3 size: 14 residues. The germline V gene encodes CDR1 SNHLY and CDR2 FYNNEI.

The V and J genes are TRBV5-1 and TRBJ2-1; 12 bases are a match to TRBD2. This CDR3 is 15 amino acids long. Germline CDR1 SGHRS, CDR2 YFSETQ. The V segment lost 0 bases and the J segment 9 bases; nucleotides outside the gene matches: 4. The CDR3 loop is CASSLVLAGGLEQFF. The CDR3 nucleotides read TGCGCCAGCAGCTTGGTACTAGCGGGAGGTCTTGAGCAGTTCTTC.

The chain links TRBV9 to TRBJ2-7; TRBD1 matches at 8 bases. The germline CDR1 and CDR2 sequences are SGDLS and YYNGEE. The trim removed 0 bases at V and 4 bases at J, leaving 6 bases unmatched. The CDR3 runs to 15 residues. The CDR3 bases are TGTGCCAGCAGCGTAGGTCAGGGGGCTTCTTACGAGCAGTACTTC. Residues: CASSVGQGASYEQYF.

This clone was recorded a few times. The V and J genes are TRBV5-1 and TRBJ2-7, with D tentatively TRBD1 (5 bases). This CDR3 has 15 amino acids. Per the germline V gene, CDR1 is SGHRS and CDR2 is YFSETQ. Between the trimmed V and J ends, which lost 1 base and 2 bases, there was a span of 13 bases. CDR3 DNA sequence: TGCGCCAGCAGCTTGTTCGGGCAGGGCACCTACGAGCAGTACTTC. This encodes CASSLFGQGTYEQYF.

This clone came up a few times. In nucleotides, the CDR3 is TGTGCCAGCAGTTTCGGACAGGGGCTCTCCTACGAGCAGTACTTC. Its protein is CASSFGQGLSYEQYF. J is TRBJ2-7 and V is TRBV6-5; 9 bases map to TRBD1. Germline lookup yields CDR1 MNHEY and CDR2 SVGAGI. The CDR3 covers 15 residues. After removal of 4 bases from V and 0 bases from J, the junction contained 4 bases not matched to a gene.

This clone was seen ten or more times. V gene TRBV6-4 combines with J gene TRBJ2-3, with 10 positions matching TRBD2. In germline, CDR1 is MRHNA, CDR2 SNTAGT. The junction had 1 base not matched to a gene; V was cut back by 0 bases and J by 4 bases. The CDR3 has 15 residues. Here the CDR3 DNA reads TGTGCCAGCAGTGACTCAGCGGGGGGGCCAGATACGCAGTATTTT. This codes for CASSDSAGGPDTQYF.

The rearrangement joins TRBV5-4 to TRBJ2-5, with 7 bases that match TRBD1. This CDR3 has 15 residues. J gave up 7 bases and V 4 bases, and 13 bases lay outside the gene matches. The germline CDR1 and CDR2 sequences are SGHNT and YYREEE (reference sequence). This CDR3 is CASSGDSLVKGTQYF. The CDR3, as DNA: TGTGCCAGCAGCGGGGACAGCTTGGTTAAGGGGACCCAGTACTTC.

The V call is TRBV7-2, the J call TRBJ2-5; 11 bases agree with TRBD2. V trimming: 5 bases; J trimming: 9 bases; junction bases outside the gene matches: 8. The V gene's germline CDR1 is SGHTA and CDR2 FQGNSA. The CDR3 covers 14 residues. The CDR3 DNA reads TGTGCCAGCAGCCCTAGCGGGGGGAACGGGGCCCAGTACTTC. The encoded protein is CASSPSGGNGAQYF. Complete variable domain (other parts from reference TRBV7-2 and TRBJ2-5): GAGVSQSPSNKVTEKGKDVELRCDPISGHTALYWYRQSLGQGLEFLIYFQGNSAPDKSGLPSDRFSAERTGGSVSTLTIQRTQQEDSAVYLCASSPSGGNGAQYFGPGTRLLVL.

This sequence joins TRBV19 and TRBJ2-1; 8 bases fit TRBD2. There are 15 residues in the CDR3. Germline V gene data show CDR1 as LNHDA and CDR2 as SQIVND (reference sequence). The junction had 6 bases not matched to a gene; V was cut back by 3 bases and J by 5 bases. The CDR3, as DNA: TGTGCCAGTAGTATTGAGTCTAGCGGGCACAATGAGCAGTTCTTC. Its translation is CASSIESSGHNEQFF.

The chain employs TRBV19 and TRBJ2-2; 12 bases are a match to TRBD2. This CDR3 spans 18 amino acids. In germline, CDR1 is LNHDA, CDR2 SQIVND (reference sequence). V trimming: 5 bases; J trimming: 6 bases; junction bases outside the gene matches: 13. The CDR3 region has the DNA TGTGCCAGTAGTTGGTCAGGACCTAGCGGGAGGGCCTCCGGGGAGCTGTTTTTT. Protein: CASSWSGPSGRASGELFF.

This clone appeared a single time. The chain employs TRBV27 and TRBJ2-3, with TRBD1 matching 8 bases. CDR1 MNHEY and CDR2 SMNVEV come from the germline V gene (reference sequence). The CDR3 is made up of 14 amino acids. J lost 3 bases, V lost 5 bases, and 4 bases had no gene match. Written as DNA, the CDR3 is TGTGCCAGCAGTCATGGACAGGGTACAGATACGCAGTATTTT. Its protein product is CASSHGQGTDTQYF.

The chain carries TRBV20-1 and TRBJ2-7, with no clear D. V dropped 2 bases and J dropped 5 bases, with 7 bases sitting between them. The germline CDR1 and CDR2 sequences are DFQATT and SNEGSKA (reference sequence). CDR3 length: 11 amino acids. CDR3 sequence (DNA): TGCAGTGCTAGACAGGCAAACGAGCAGTACTTC. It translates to CSARQANEQYF.

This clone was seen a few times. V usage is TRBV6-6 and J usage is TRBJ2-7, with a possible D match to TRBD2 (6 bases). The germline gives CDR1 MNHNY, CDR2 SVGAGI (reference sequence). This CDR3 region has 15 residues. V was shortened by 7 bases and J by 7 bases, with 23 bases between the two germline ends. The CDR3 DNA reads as TGTGCCAGCACCAAAGGTGTTGGGACTCTGGGGGAGCAGTACTTC. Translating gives CASTKGVGTLGEQYF.

The CDR3 region is CASSHQANTEAFF. The CDR3, as DNA: TGTGCCAGTAGTCATCAGGCGAACACTGAAGCTTTCTTT. This chain joins TRBV19 and TRBJ1-1; no clear D. CDR3 length equals 13 residues. Germline assignment: CDR1 LNHDA and CDR2 SQIVND (reference sequence). Trimming removed 5 bases from V and 1 base from J, with 8 bases in between.